The entry below gives a single T cell receptor beta chain sequence along with its context. In the source study's methods: Estimation of nucleated cell counts was performed using reference gene primer amplification. Sequencing used immunoSEQ multiplex PCR; TCRdb keeps in-frame clones, though not all of them. V and J calls and clone size are given by that table; D and trimming were obtained from the DNA. This table has approximately 200,000 clones, 87% appearing once. These data belong to a study of blood T cell repertoires in COVID-19. Overall study: Acute-phase and convalescent COVID-19 samples originated in the United States, Italy and Spain.

Everyone who took part was about 18 to 90 years old, and they came from 24 US areas. The TCR originated in a woman in her twenties or thirties who had recovered from COVID-19. Input material: PBMCs or T cells enriched from blood (not recorded which).

The CDR3 loop is CASSQATGTGYGYTF. The CDR3 region has the DNA TGTGCCAGCAGCCAAGCAACCGGGACAGGGTACGGCTACACCTTC. This sequence joins TRBV4-2 and TRBJ1-2; 9 nucleotides agree with TRBD1. V shed 1 base, J shed 8 bases, and the junction held 8 bases outside the gene matches. The CDR3 spans 15 residues. CDR1 and CDR2 from the germline V gene are LGHNA and YNFKEQ.